This TCR beta chain originates from a study of blood T cell repertoires in COVID-19. The CDR3 sequence is 13 residues long. From germline, CDR1 is SQVTM and CDR2 ANQGSEA. Losses at the gene ends were 3 bases for V and 8 bases for J; bases not matched to a gene: 5. Assay used: immunoSEQ multiplex PCR; TCRdb lists only in-frame clones, some missing. Of a few hundred thousand clones listed, around 87% were seen once; the top ten hold roughly 2%. V and J are TRBV29-1 and TRBJ1-2; 11 nucleotides align to TRBD1. Material for sequencing was PBMCs or T cells enriched from blood (not recorded which). The TCR was taken from a man between 40 and 49 years old in a cohort exposed to, infected with or recovered from COVID-19 (not recorded which). CDR3 in amino acids: CSVEKDRGRGYTF. The CDR3 nucleotides are TGCAGCGTTGAGAAGGACAGGGGGCGAGGCTACACCTTC. The full variable domain, its missing parts supplied by reference TRBV29-1 and TRBJ1-2, is SAVISQKPSRDICQRGTSLTIQCQVDSQVTMMFWYRQQPGQSLTLIATANQGSEATYESGFVIDKFPISRPNLTFSTLTVSNMSPEDSSIYLCSVEKDRGRGYTFGSGTRLTVV.